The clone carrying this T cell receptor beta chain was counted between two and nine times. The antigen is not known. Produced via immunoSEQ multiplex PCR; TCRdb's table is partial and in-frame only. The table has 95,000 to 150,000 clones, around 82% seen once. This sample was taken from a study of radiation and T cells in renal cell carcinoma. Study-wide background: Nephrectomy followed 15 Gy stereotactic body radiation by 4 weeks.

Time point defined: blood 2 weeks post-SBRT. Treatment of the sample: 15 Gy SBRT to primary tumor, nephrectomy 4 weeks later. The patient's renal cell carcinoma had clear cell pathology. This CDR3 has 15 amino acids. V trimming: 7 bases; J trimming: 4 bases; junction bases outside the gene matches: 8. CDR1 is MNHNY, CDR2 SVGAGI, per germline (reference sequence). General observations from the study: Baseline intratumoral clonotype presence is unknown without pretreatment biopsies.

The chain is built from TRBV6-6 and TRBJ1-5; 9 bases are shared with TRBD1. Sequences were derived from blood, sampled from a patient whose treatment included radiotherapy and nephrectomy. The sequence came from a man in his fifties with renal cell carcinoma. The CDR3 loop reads CASTFRQGGNQPQHF. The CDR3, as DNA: TGTGCCAGCACCTTCCGACAGGGGGGAAATCAGCCCCAGCATTTT.